This T cell receptor beta chain stems from a study of shared clonotypes between healthy human individuals. Whole-study results and caveats: Rarefaction showed that sequencing of sorted subsets was incomplete (despite large depth).

Per the germline V gene, CDR1 is SNHLY and CDR2 is FYNNEI. The CDR3 runs 16 residues. V shed 1 base, J shed 3 bases, and the junction held 4 bases outside the gene matches. As defined, naive CD8 cells were CD45RO-negative and positively selected for CCR7, with terminally differentiated effector memory CD45RA+ cells excluded. Recent vaccinations or acute infections were absent in the healthy HIV-negative adult donors. A note on this clone: Its antigen remains unknown.

Clones were read by immunoSEQ multiplex PCR, and TCRdb kept only the in-frame ones, dropping some. The repertoire holds millions of clones, more than 85% seen once, with more than 1.5% in the top ten. Material: naive CD8+ T cells from PBMCs. This sequence joins TRBV2 and TRBJ2-1; 9 bases match TRBD2. The origin of this receptor is a man in his late teens or twenties in good health. Some clones in this sample may be carry-over from other donors' samples. The CDR3 protein is CASSEGPSGIYNEQFF. CDR3 coding DNA: TGTGCCAGCAGTGAAGGTCCTAGCGGGATCTACAATGAGCAGTTCTTC.